This TCR beta chain was found in a study of T cells in Graves' hyperthyroidism and ophthalmopathy. Amplification targeted TCR beta CDR3 regions from RNA transcripts. TCR CDR3 regions were first amplified by RT-PCR with HTBI primers. TCRdb re-called the multiplex PCR reads through MiXCR, storing one row per CDR3 protein. There are approximately 400,000 distinct CDR3 sequences in the sample; about an eighth occur only once, and 25% to 30% lies in the top ten. Among ophthalmopathy patients, the Clinical Activity Score reached at least 3, the NOSPECS grade reached at least 4, and duration remained under 3 months. Exclusion of a patient resulted from uncontrolled infection, other autoimmune disease, pregnancy or lactation. The V gene end was trimmed by 6 bases and the J gene end by 1 base; junction bases not matched to a gene: 9. CDR3 length equals 15 residues. Germline V gene data show CDR1 as DFQATT and CDR2 as SNEGSKA (reference sequence).

There are many counts of this clonotype. The sample taken for sequencing was blood. The genes are TRBV20-1 and TRBJ2-3; 8 bases are shared with TRBD1. The receptor was derived from a man aged 50-60 years with Graves' ophthalmopathy. CDR3 sequence reads: CSAETGGIGTDTQYF. For the CDR3, the DNA is TGCAGTGCAGAAACAGGGGGTATAGGCACAGATACGCAGTATTTT.